This entry lists 32 T cell receptor beta chains sequenced from one sample in a study of blood T cell repertoires in COVID-19. Here immunoSEQ multiplex PCR was the method, and the copy in TCRdb shows in-frame clones only, minus some. The sample has about 180,000 clones, over 75% seen once. Input material: peripheral blood. The origin of the receptors is a person between 65 and 80 years old with COVID-19, enrolled during active disease.

The chain combines TRBV28 with TRBJ1-5; D perhaps matches TRBD1 (6 bases). Germline CDR1 MDHEN, CDR2 SYDVKM. This CDR3 comprises 13 residues. The V gene lost 5 bases and the J gene lost 4 bases, with 9 bases spanning the gap. The CDR3 loop is CASSPQGNQPQHF. Written as DNA, the CDR3 is TGTGCCAGCAGTCCACAGGGTAATCAGCCCCAGCATTTT.

The rearrangement joins TRBV10-3 to TRBJ1-6, with 9 bases fitting TRBD1. In germline, CDR1 is ENHRY, CDR2 SYGVKD. The CDR3 sequence is 13 residues long. Losses at the gene ends were 6 bases for V and 7 bases for J; bases not matched to a gene: 1. The CDR3 DNA follows: TGTGCCATCAGGGGACAGGGAAATTCACCCCTCCACTTT. Its protein is CAIRGQGNSPLHF.

The chain is built from TRBV2 and TRBJ1-2; unclear D gene. Trimming cost V 4 bases and J 0 bases, with 15 bases left between them. The germline gives CDR1 SNHLY, CDR2 FYNNEI. The CDR3 is 16 residues long. CDR3 in DNA: TGTGCCAGCAGTGGTCCCAGGACGGGAGCTAACTATGGCTACACCTTC. As protein: CASSGPRTGANYGYTF. The variable domain in full, with the rest retrieved from reference TRBV2 and TRBJ1-2, is EPEVTQTPSHQVTQMGQEVILRCVPISNHLYFYWYRQILGQKVEFLVSFYNNEISEKSEIFDDQFSVERPDGSNFTLKIRSTKLEDSAMYFCASSGPRTGANYGYTFGSGTRLTVV.

V usage is TRBV29-1 and J usage is TRBJ1-2; 10 bases agree with TRBD1. V shed 0 bases, J shed 7 bases, and the junction held 2 bases outside the gene matches. The V gene's germline CDR1 is SQVTM and CDR2 ANQGSEA. The CDR3 runs 13 residues. CDR3 amino acids: CSVEETGGLGYTF. CDR3 nucleotide sequence: TGCAGCGTTGAAGAGACAGGGGGCCTTGGCTACACCTTC.

In its sample, this clone was seen once. DNA for the CDR3: TGTGCCATCAGCCCAAACAGACCCCCTAATGAAAAACTGTTTTTT. Protein product: CAISPNRPPNEKLFF. This chain links TRBV10-3 with TRBJ1-4; D not resolved. The CDR3 runs 15 residues. In germline, CDR1 is ENHRY, CDR2 SYGVKD. V dropped 6 bases and J dropped 3 bases, with 14 bases sitting between them.

This clone showed up just once. The genes are TRBV6-5 and TRBJ2-2; 9 nucleotides match TRBD1. This CDR3 region has 15 residues. Germline V lookup: CDR1 MNHEY, CDR2 SVGAGI. The J segment lost 7 bases and the V segment lost 5 bases, leaving 8 bases of the junction unmatched. CDR3 coding DNA: TGTGCCAGCAGTCCCCCGGGACAGGGAAACGGGGAGCTGTTTTTT. Translation: CASSPPGQGNGELFF.

This clone was observed a single time. The V call is TRBV12-3 or TRBV12-4, the J call TRBJ2-7, with a tentative D call TRBD2 (5 bases). V was pared by 6 bases and J by 3 bases, with 12 bases between. This CDR3 has 13 residues. Here the CDR3 DNA reads TGTGCCAGCAGCCGGACTCTTTACTACGAGCAGTACTTC. Protein product: CASSRTLYYEQYF.

The chain employs TRBV5-1 and TRBJ2-5; D possibly corresponds to TRBD2 (5 bases). This CDR3 contains 16 residues. The V gene's germline CDR1 is SGHRS and CDR2 YFSETQ. V was shortened by 4 bases and J by 5 bases, with 21 bases between the two germline ends. CDR3 in amino acids: CASSPDREWGQETQYF. The CDR3, as DNA: TGCGCCAGCAGCCCGGATCGGGAATGGGGTCAGGAGACCCAGTACTTC. Together with reference TRBV5-1 and TRBJ2-5, the CDR3 gives the full variable domain: KAGVTQTPRYLIKTRGQQVTLSCSPISGHRSVSWYQQTPGQGLQFLFEYFSETQRNKGNFPGRFSGRQFSNSRSEMNVSTLELGDSALYLCASSPDREWGQETQYFGPGTRLLVL.

CDR3 loop: CASADRAGNQPQHF. The CDR3 DNA sequence: TGTGCCAGCGCTGACAGGGCGGGCAATCAGCCCCAGCATTTT. The rearrangement links TRBV27 to TRBJ1-5; 7 nucleotides agree with TRBD1. The CDR3 extends over 14 amino acids. Germline CDR1 is MNHEY and CDR2 is SMNVEV (reference sequence). V gave up 8 bases and J gave up 2 bases; unmatched junction bases: 6.

The CDR3 DNA follows: TGCGCCAGCAGCTTGGGCGGGACGGGAACTAATGAAAAACTGTTTTTT. Translation: CASSLGGTGTNEKLFF. The chain uses TRBV5-1 and TRBJ1-4; perhaps TRBD1 as D (5 bases). CDR3 length equals 16 residues. V shed 0 bases and J shed 1 base, with 10 bases lying between them. CDR1 and CDR2 from the germline V gene are SGHRS and YFSETQ.

The J gene is TRBJ1-2, the V gene TRBV21-1; whether TRBD1, the table's D call, matches the DNA was not checked. TRBV21-1 constitutes a pseudogene. This CDR3 has 15 residues. This CDR3 is CASSSGQGGVYGYTF. In nucleotides, the CDR3 is TGTGCCAGCAGCAGTGGACAGGGTGGTGTTTACGGCTACACCTTC.

The J gene is TRBJ2-7, the V gene TRBV19; a possible D gene is TRBD1 (6 bases). The CDR3 runs 16 residues. V dropped 2 bases and J dropped 4 bases, with 18 bases sitting between them. From germline, CDR1 is LNHDA and CDR2 SQIVND (reference sequence). CDR3 residues: CASSISSRQAIYEQYF. CDR3 DNA: TGTGCCAGTAGTATATCTTCCCGACAGGCTATTTACGAGCAGTACTTC.

This sequence joins TRBV5-1 and TRBJ1-4; no clear D gene. Looked up from germline, CDR1 is SGHRS and CDR2 is YFSETQ. The CDR3 totals 16 residues. Trimming removed 2 bases at V and 0 bases at J, with 11 bases between. The CDR3, as DNA: TGCGCCAGCAGCTTTGATAACGGTTCAACTAATGAAAAACTGTTTTTT. Translating it yields CASSFDNGSTNEKLFF.

The J gene is TRBJ2-7, the V gene TRBV2, with D unresolved. This CDR3 region has 12 residues. The germline V gene has CDR1 SNHLY and CDR2 FYNNEI. The V gene lost 6 bases and the J gene lost 6 bases, with 12 bases spanning the gap. The CDR3 nucleotides read TGTGCCAGCAGCCGTTTAACATCCGAGCAGTACTTC. This translates into CASSRLTSEQYF.

The chain combines TRBV9 with TRBJ1-1, with a tentative D call TRBD1 (5 bases). Trimming stripped 4 bases from V and 1 base from J, with 17 bases between. The germline V gene has CDR1 SGDLS and CDR2 YYNGEE. The CDR3 covers 16 residues. CDR3 DNA: TGTGCCAGCAGCTCCCGGAGGGGAGCCGGGAACACTGAAGCTTTCTTT. Its translation: CASSSRRGAGNTEAFF.

The chain employs TRBV7-6 and TRBJ1-5; D is uncertain. Germline CDR1 and CDR2: SGHVS and FNYEAQ. The CDR3 is 15 residues long. V gave up 2 bases and J gave up 3 bases, with 11 bases separating them. CDR3 coding DNA: TGTGCCAGCAGCTTAAGTGCGGCTTTCAATCAGCCCCAGCATTTT. Its translation is CASSLSAAFNQPQHF. The entire variable domain, with the rest obtained from reference TRBV7-6 and TRBJ1-5, is as follows: GAGVSQSPRYKVTKRGQDVALRCDPISGHVSLYWYRQALGQGPEFLTYFNYEAQQDKSGLPNDRFSAERPEGSISTLTIQRTEQRDSAMYRCASSLSAAFNQPQHFGDGTRLSIL.

The gene calls are TRBV5-4 and TRBJ1-1; 7 bases match TRBD1. The CDR3 spans 14 residues. Trimming cost V 1 base and J 4 bases; bases outside gene matches: 4. Germline values: CDR1 SGHNT, CDR2 YYREEE (reference sequence). CDR3 sequence (DNA): TGTGCCAGCAGCTTGAGGGGGCCGGGCACTGAAGCTTTCTTT. Translation gives CASSLRGPGTEAFF. Full variable domain (outside the CDR3, taken from reference TRBV5-4 and TRBJ1-1): ETGVTQSPTHLIKTRGQQVTLRCSSQSGHNTVSWYQQALGQGPQFIFQYYREEENGRGNFPPRFSGLQFPNYSSELNVNALELDDSALYLCASSLRGPGTEAFFGQGTRLTVV.

This clone has just a few counts. The rearrangement links TRBV6-1 to TRBJ2-2; perhaps TRBD1 as D (6 bases). The CDR3 totals 16 residues. V was shortened by 4 bases and J by 4 bases, with 16 bases between the two germline ends. The germline V gene encodes CDR1 MNHNS and CDR2 SASEGT. DNA for the CDR3: TGTGCCAGCAGTGCGGAGAGGGGGAGCGTCACCGGGGAGCTGTTTTTT. Its protein product is CASSAERGSVTGELFF.

This clone came up a few times. The chain uses TRBV5-6 and TRBJ2-7, with TRBD2 matching 9 bases. The V segment lost 1 base and the J segment 2 bases; nucleotides outside the gene matches: 10. CDR1 is SGHDT and CDR2 is YYEEEE in the germline V gene. This CDR3 comprises 17 residues. The CDR3 sequence is CASSLRTSALPTYEQYF. CDR3 nucleotides: TGTGCCAGCAGCTTGAGGACTAGCGCACTACCTACCTACGAGCAGTACTTC. The variable domain in full, with the rest retrieved from reference TRBV5-6 and TRBJ2-7, is DAGVTQSPTHLIKTRGQQVTLRCSPKSGHDTVSWYQQALGQGPQFIFQYYEEEERQRGNFPDRFSGHQFPNYSSELNVNALLLGDSALYLCASSLRTSALPTYEQYFGPGTRLTVT.

This chain joins TRBV7-2 and TRBJ1-2; D is ambiguous. The CDR3 extends over 13 amino acids. Trimming took 1 base from V and 8 from J, leaving 11 bases between them. Germline lookup yields CDR1 SGHTA and CDR2 FQGNSA. The CDR3 region has the DNA TGTGCCAGCAGCTTAGGAGTACCGAGAGGCTACACCTTC. Amino acids: CASSLGVPRGYTF.

V gene TRBV7-6 combines with J gene TRBJ1-2, with TRBD1 matching over 9 bases. This CDR3 has 17 amino acids. With 2 bases clipped from V and 4 bases from J, the junction kept 11 bases outside the gene matches. CDR1 is SGHVS and CDR2 is FNYEAQ in the germline V gene. CDR3: CASSLRGAGTGLYGYTF. In nucleotides, the CDR3 is TGTGCCAGCAGCTTAAGAGGGGCTGGGACAGGGCTCTATGGCTACACCTTC.

The chain combines TRBV30 with TRBJ1-1; D is perhaps TRBD1 (5 bases). CDR1 is GTSNPN and CDR2 is SVGIG in the germline V gene (reference sequence). Trimming took off 0 bases at V and 3 bases at J, with 8 bases between the two ends. This CDR3 region has 13 residues. The CDR3 loop is CAWSVGRDTEAFF. The DNA for the CDR3 is TGTGCCTGGAGTGTCGGCAGGGACACTGAAGCTTTCTTT.

The chain recombines TRBV4-3 with TRBJ2-3; 9 nucleotides line up with TRBD2. CDR1 LGHNA and CDR2 YSLEER come from the germline V gene. J gave up 4 bases and V 1 base, and 6 bases lay outside the gene matches. This CDR3 has 16 residues. CDR3 sequence (DNA): TGCGCCAGCAGCCAAGGGCTAGCGGGGAAGTCAGATACGCAGTATTTT. Translating gives CASSQGLAGKSDTQYF.

V is TRBV3-1 (or the pseudogene TRBV3-2) and J is TRBJ2-3; D unresolved. The CDR3 sequence is 15 residues long. V lost 3 bases, J lost 4 bases, and 14 bases lay in between. CDR1 and CDR2 from the germline V gene are LGHDT and YNNKEL (reference sequence). CDR3 amino acids: CASSQPEDSADTQYF. CDR3 DNA: TGTGCCAGCAGCCAGCCCGAGGATTCGGCAGATACGCAGTATTTT.

The gene calls are TRBV6-5 and TRBJ1-1; D is possibly TRBD1 (5 bases). CDR3 size: 11 residues. CDR1 is MNHEY, CDR2 SVGAGI, per germline. V lost 7 bases and J lost 7, with 10 bases in between. CDR3 sequence: CASTGGIEAFF. The CDR3 DNA is TGTGCCAGCACGGGGGGTATTGAAGCTTTCTTT.

The V gene is TRBV6-2 or TRBV6-3, the J gene TRBJ2-1; D perhaps matches TRBD2 (8 bases). CDR1 and CDR2 from the germline V gene are MNHEY and SVGEGT. V lost 6 bases to trimming and J lost 2 bases, with 26 bases between them. This CDR3 has 19 amino acids. This CDR3 is CASSRGGQGGIGTYNEQFF. The CDR3 DNA is TGTGCCAGCAGCCGCGGGGGGCAGGGGGGAATTGGAACCTACAATGAGCAGTTCTTC.

The chain carries TRBV9 and TRBJ2-5; 14 nucleotides align to TRBD2. After removal of 7 bases from V and 4 bases from J, the junction contained 18 bases not matched to a gene. The CDR3 is 19 residues long. Germline V CDR1 and CDR2: SGDLS, YYNGEE. CDR3 in amino acids: CASAARDAGLAGGRETQYF. The CDR3 DNA is TGTGCCAGCGCGGCCCGGGACGCCGGACTAGCGGGGGGAAGAGAGACCCAGTACTTC. Full variable domain (rest looked up from reference TRBV9 and TRBJ2-5): DSGVTQTPKHLITATGQRVTLRCSPRSGDLSVYWYQQSLDQGLQFLIQYYNGEERAKGNILERFSAQQFPDLHSELNLSSLELGDSALYFCASAARDAGLAGGRETQYFGPGTRLLVL.

The V call is TRBV11-2, the J call TRBJ1-1; weak D call: TRBD1 (5 bases). There are 17 residues in the CDR3. CDR1 is SGHAT and CDR2 is FQNNGV in the germline V gene. With 7 bases removed from V and 4 bases from J, the gap between germline ends came to 25 bases. The CDR3, as DNA: TGTGCCAGCACCAACCGGCAGGGCCTAGGTGTGGGCACTGAAGCTTTCTTT. Translation gives CASTNRQGLGVGTEAFF.

The chain employs TRBV27 and TRBJ1-1, with D perhaps TRBD1 (6 bases). CDR1 is MNHEY, CDR2 SMNVEV, per germline (reference sequence). The CDR3 runs 13 residues. V was cut by 5 bases and J by 5 bases, with 12 bases left in between. CDR3 DNA sequence: TGTGCCAGCAGTCCGCGACAGGCGACTGAAGCTTTCTTT. Amino acids: CASSPRQATEAFF.

The rearrangement uses TRBV9 and TRBJ2-1, with 12 bases identical to TRBD2. The CDR3 loop spans 17 amino acids. The germline CDR1 and CDR2 sequences are SGDLS and YYNGEE. With 1 base clipped from V and 5 bases from J, the junction kept 7 bases outside the gene matches. CDR3 protein: CASSVSPSGGANNEQFF. The CDR3 region has the DNA TGTGCCAGCAGCGTATCACCTAGCGGGGGGGCCAACAATGAGCAGTTCTTC.

In this sample, this clone turned up once. The V call is TRBV7-8, the J call TRBJ2-3, with 7 bases that match TRBD2. The V gene end was trimmed by 5 bases and the J gene end by 2 bases; junction bases not matched to a gene: 10. Per germline, CDR1 SGHVS and CDR2 FQNEAQ. This CDR3 spans 16 amino acids. As DNA, the CDR3 is TGTGCCAGCAGCCCTGGTGCTAGCGGCCTCACAGATACGCAGTATTTT. The encoded protein is CASSPGASGLTDTQYF. Complete variable domain (other parts from reference TRBV7-8 and TRBJ2-3): GAGVSQSPRYKVAKRGQDVALRCDPISGHVSLFWYQQALGQGPEFLTYFQNEAQLDKSGLPSDRFFAERPEGSVSTLKIQRTQQEDSAVYLCASSPGASGLTDTQYFGPGTRLTVL.

This chain links TRBV27 with TRBJ2-1; unclear D gene. The germline CDR1 and CDR2 sequences are MNHEY and SMNVEV (reference sequence). V was cut by 4 bases and J by 1 base, with 17 bases left in between. This CDR3 region has 17 residues. CDR3: CASSYSRFIGSYNEQFF. In nucleotides, the CDR3 is TGTGCCAGCAGTTACTCCCGTTTCATTGGTTCCTACAATGAGCAGTTCTTC.